These 5 T cell receptor beta chains were sequenced from one sample in a study of T cell responses to AZD1222 COVID-19 vaccine (TCRdb year 2021). Library preparation employed the immunoSEQ multiplex PCR assay. The table comes from immuneACCESS by way of TCRdb, which keeps in-frame sequences with V and J called. Part of the clones is missing from these tables; in studies checked, under half for an unresolved V gene and the rest for unknown reasons. The sample table shows 150,000 to 200,000 clones, and about 91% are seen once. The ten largest clones represent 0.9% to 1.2% of the sample. The sample's time point label, in plain terms: about 28 days (+/-7) after the second vaccine dose. Sequencing was performed on peripheral blood, taken 28 days after the second AZD1222 dose. Receptors were obtained from an adult who received the AZD1222 COVID-19 vaccine.

The chain is built from TRBV6-5 and TRBJ2-3; no clear D. V was trimmed by 6 bases and J by 0 bases, leaving 7 bases between them. CDR3 length: 13 amino acids. Germline V lookup: CDR1 MNHEY, CDR2 SVGAGI. CDR3 in DNA: TGTGCCAGCAGAATAACTAGCACAGATACGCAGTATTTT. As protein: CASRITSTDTQYF.

V is TRBV22-1 and J is TRBJ2-7; no check of the table's D call, TRBD1, against the DNA was made. TRBV22-1 is reported as a pseudogene. The length of the CDR3 is 16 residues. The CDR3 is CPGSALGTGAAHEQYF. DNA for the CDR3: TGTCCTGGGAGCGCACTAGGTACAGGGGCGGCCCACGAGCAGTACTTC.

This chain joins TRBV9 and TRBJ1-2, with D hard to call. Trimming removed 3 bases at V and 5 bases at J, with 8 bases between. The CDR3 runs 12 residues. The germline gives CDR1 SGDLS, CDR2 YYNGEE. The chain's CDR3 is CASSGPGYGYTF. CDR3 DNA: TGTGCCAGCAGCGGCCCAGGTTATGGCTACACCTTC.

The J gene is TRBJ2-3, the V gene TRBV6-5, with 8 positions matching TRBD1. The V segment lost 2 bases and the J segment 3 bases; nucleotides outside the gene matches: 7. Germline values: CDR1 MNHEY, CDR2 SVGAGI. The CDR3 is made up of 16 amino acids. The CDR3, as DNA: TGTGCCAGCAGTTACACAGGGGGGTGGAAAACAGATACGCAGTATTTT. Residues: CASSYTGGWKTDTQYF.

The chain recombines TRBV5-5 with TRBJ2-7, with D unresolved. This CDR3 region has 13 residues. V was pared by 1 base and J by 7 bases, with 12 bases between. CDR1 and CDR2 (germline): SGHKS, YYEKEE (reference sequence). The CDR3 nucleotides are TGTGCCAGCAGCTTGTTACTGTTGAGGGAGCAGTACTTC. This sequence encodes CASSLLLLREQYF. Drawing the rest from reference TRBV5-5 and TRBJ2-7, the complete variable domain is DAGVTQSPTHLIKTRGQQVTLRCSPISGHKSVSWYQQVLGQGPQFIFQYYEKEERGRGNFPDRFSARQFPNYSSELNVNALLLGDSALYLCASSLLLLREQYFGPGTRLTVT.